This is a list of T cell receptor beta chains from one sample in a study of blood T cell repertoires in COVID-19. Data came from immunoSEQ multiplex PCR; TCRdb stores just in-frame clones and leaves some out. Here the sample spans roughly 300,000 clones, about 89% being singletons. The sample comprised peripheral blood. The receptor source for this set is a woman in her twenties or thirties with COVID-19, enrolled during active disease. Each CDR3 is given with its conserved first and last residue. The order of the fields is clone size, D gene, J gene, V gene, CDR3 protein, CDR3 DNA. The D gene is left open where the match is weak. Part of the rows lack a size; the others show once, few, many or a class for expanded clones.

.	TRBD2	TRBJ2-5	TRBV5-1	CASSWTSGRPGETQYF	TGCGCCAGCAGCTGGACTAGCGGGAGGCCTGGTGAGACCCAGTACTTC
.	TRBD1	TRBJ2-7	TRBV5-4	CASSSAGGRSYEQYF	TGTGCCAGCAGCTCCGCAGGGGGTAGGTCCTACGAGCAGTACTTC
once	.	TRBJ1-1	TRBV23-1	CASSQSGRNTEAFF	TGCGCCAGCAGTCAATCCGGGAGGAACACTGAAGCTTTCTTT
.	TRBD1	TRBJ1-2	TRBV27	CASRQRDRANYGYTF	TGTGCCAGCAGACAAAGGGACAGGGCTAACTATGGCTACACCTTC
.	TRBD1	TRBJ2-1	TRBV30	CAWSPKDRGVYNEQFF	TGTGCCTGGAGTCCAAAAGACAGGGGCGTCTACAATGAGCAGTTCTTC
.	.	TRBJ1-2	TRBV11-2	CASSSGPLQGTFYGYTF	TGTGCCAGCAGCTCCGGGCCCTTGCAGGGCACCTTCTATGGCTACACCTTC
once	.	TRBJ2-4	TRBV5-1	CASSPEGLGAKNIQYF	TGCGCCAGCAGCCCGGAGGGCCTGGGAGCCAAAAACATTCAGTACTTC
.	.	TRBJ1-1	TRBV12-3/TRBV12-4	CASGRTEAFF	TGTGCCAGCGGTCGGACTGAAGCTTTCTTT
.	.	TRBJ1-2	TRBV30	CAWRLSGDYGYTF	TGTGCCTGGAGATTATCGGGGGACTATGGCTACACCTTC
.	.	TRBJ2-7	TRBV11-1	CASSLALGLRNEQYF	TGTGCCAGCAGCTTAGCTCTCGGGTTGAGAAACGAGCAGTACTTC
.	TRBD1	TRBJ2-5	TRBV7-9	CASSLAGTGGETQYF	TGTGCCAGCAGCTTAGCGGGGACAGGCGGGGAGACCCAGTACTTC
.	.	TRBJ2-7	TRBV27	CASSLRQGEQYF	TGTGCCAGCAGTTTACGCCAGGGCGAGCAGTACTTC
.	TRBD1	TRBJ1-1	TRBV28	CASSPTGRYTEAFF	TGTGCCAGCAGCCCGACAGGGAGGTACACTGAAGCTTTCTTT
few	.	TRBJ2-3	TRBV6-5	CASSYSRFPDTQYF	TGTGCCAGCAGTTACTCGAGGTTCCCAGATACGCAGTATTTT
.	.	TRBJ2-2	TRBV5-1	CASSSTGTNTGELFF	TGCGCCAGCAGCTCTACAGGGACGAACACCGGGGAGCTGTTTTTT
.	TRBD2	TRBJ2-1	TRBV29-1	CSVASTSGRIHEQFF	TGCAGCGTCGCATCGACTAGCGGGAGGATTCATGAGCAGTTCTTC
.	.	TRBJ1-4	TRBV3-1/TRBV3-2	CASSQGNRASGEKLFF	TGTGCCAGCAGCCAAGGCAACAGGGCGTCAGGTGAAAAACTGTTTTTT
.	.	TRBJ1-1	TRBV19	CASWGTGLEAFF	TGTGCCAGTTGGGGAACAGGACTAGAAGCTTTCTTT
.	TRBD2	TRBJ2-2	TRBV19	CASTGTSGRKTGELFF	TGTGCCAGTACGGGGACTAGCGGGAGGAAGACCGGGGAGCTGTTTTTT
.	.	TRBJ2-1	TRBV10-2	CASSVAVFSYNEQFF	TGCGCCAGCAGTGTAGCGGTCTTTTCCTACAATGAGCAGTTCTTC
.	.	TRBJ1-1	TRBV25-1	CASIQGVRAFF	TGTGCCAGCATTCAAGGAGTTAGGGCTTTCTTT
.	.	TRBJ1-2	TRBV28	CASSFVRVDYGYTF	TGTGCCAGCAGTTTCGTCAGGGTCGACTATGGCTACACCTTC
.	TRBD1	TRBJ2-3	TRBV7-6	CASSTGTGLDTQYF	TGTGCCAGCAGCACCGGGACAGGGTTAGATACGCAGTATTTT
.	.	TRBJ1-1	TRBV5-1	CASSLTWREDLNTEAFF	TGCGCCAGCAGCTTGACATGGAGGGAGGACTTGAACACTGAAGCTTTCTTT
.	.	TRBJ2-3	TRBV6-5	CASRDSFGTDTQYF	TGTGCCAGCAGGGACAGCTTTGGCACAGATACGCAGTATTTT
.	.	TRBJ2-1	TRBV18	CASSPVENEQFF	TGTGCCAGCTCACCAGTAGAAAATGAGCAGTTCTTC
.	TRBD1	TRBJ1-1	TRBV18	CASSAGQNFDEAFF	TGTGCCAGCTCAGCGGGACAGAACTTCGATGAAGCTTTCTTT
.	TRBD1	TRBJ2-1	TRBV5-1	CASSLARTGGHNEQFF	TGCGCCAGCAGCTTGGCCAGGACAGGGGGCCACAATGAGCAGTTCTTC
.	TRBD1	TRBJ2-7	TRBV6-5	CASSGTGGYEQYF	TGTGCCAGCAGCGGGACAGGTGGATACGAGCAGTACTTC
.	TRBD1	TRBJ1-3	TRBV9	CASSYGTGRGNTIYF	TGTGCCAGCAGCTACGGGACAGGGCGAGGAAACACCATATATTTT
.	TRBD2	TRBJ2-1	TRBV29-1	CSVASGSAYNEQFF	TGCAGCGTTGCTAGCGGGTCCGCCTACAATGAGCAGTTCTTC
.	TRBD2	TRBJ2-1	TRBV19	CASSASGRSYNEQFF	TGTGCCAGTAGTGCTAGCGGGCGCTCCTACAATGAGCAGTTCTTC
.	TRBD1	TRBJ1-4	TRBV5-1	CASSPGTGGPNEKLFF	TGCGCCAGCAGCCCTGGGACAGGGGGCCCTAATGAAAAACTGTTTTTT
few	.	TRBJ1-3	TRBV6-5	CASTSGGAGNTIYF	TGTGCCAGCACCTCCGGAGGGGCTGGAAACACCATATATTTT
.	TRBD1	TRBJ1-3	TRBV3-1/TRBV3-2	CASSPTGSGNTIYF	TGTGCCAGCAGTCCGACAGGGTCTGGAAACACCATATATTTT
.	TRBD1	TRBJ1-5	TRBV6-2/TRBV6-3	CASSYGDRENQPQHF	TGTGCCAGCAGTTACGGGGACAGGGAGAATCAGCCCCAGCATTTT
few	.	TRBJ2-1	TRBV27	CASSSIHSSYNEQFF	TGTGCCAGCAGTTCGATCCATAGCTCCTACAATGAGCAGTTCTTC
.	.	TRBJ2-1	TRBV15	CATYLTSGTHENFNEQFF	TGTGCCACCTATCTAACGTCCGGGACTCACGAGAACTTCAATGAGCAGTTCTTC
.	TRBD1	TRBJ1-2	TRBV5-1	CASSLGVQGAGGYTF	TGCGCCAGCAGCTTAGGAGTACAGGGGGCTGGTGGCTACACCTTC
.	.	TRBJ1-1	TRBV18	CASSPWDKLNTEAFF	TGTGCCAGCTCACCTTGGGACAAGTTGAACACTGAAGCTTTCTTT
.	TRBD1	TRBJ1-5	TRBV6-6	CASSQIHRDRGSNQPQHF	TGTGCCAGCAGTCAAATTCACCGGGACAGGGGTAGCAATCAGCCCCAGCATTTT
.	.	TRBJ2-1	TRBV6-2/TRBV6-3	CASSYPGIDNEQFF	TGTGCCAGCAGTTATCCCGGGATCGACAATGAGCAGTTCTTC
.	TRBD1	TRBJ1-2	TRBV7-2	CASSLDGTGGRGYTF	TGTGCCAGCAGCTTAGATGGGACAGGGGGTCGTGGCTACACCTTC
.	.	TRBJ2-2	TRBV12-3/TRBV12-4	CASSLAVTGELFF	TGTGCCAGCAGTTTAGCGGTCACTGGGGAGCTGTTTTTT
.	.	TRBJ2-4	TRBV28	CASSPNPTIQYF	TGTGCCAGCAGCCCGAATCCTACCATTCAGTACTTC
.	TRBD1	TRBJ1-5	TRBV6-6	CASGIGLQGAGQPQHF	TGTGCCAGCGGCATAGGCTTACAGGGGGCGGGTCAGCCCCAGCATTTT
.	TRBD1	TRBJ1-2	TRBV29-1	CSVVGTDGYTF	TGCAGCGTTGTTGGGACAGATGGCTACACCTTC
.	.	TRBJ2-1	TRBV7-2	CASSLGGDLPYNEQFF	TGTGCCAGCAGCTTAGGTGGAGATCTCCCGTACAATGAGCAGTTCTTC
.	TRBD2	TRBJ2-5	TRBV4-2	CASSQASGYQETQYF	TGTGCCAGCAGCCAAGCTAGCGGCTACCAAGAGACCCAGTACTTC
.	TRBD1	TRBJ1-5	TRBV6-1	CASSEPKLGQARTSQHF	TGTGCCAGCAGTGAACCGAAACTAGGACAGGCCCGGACGTCCCAGCATTTT